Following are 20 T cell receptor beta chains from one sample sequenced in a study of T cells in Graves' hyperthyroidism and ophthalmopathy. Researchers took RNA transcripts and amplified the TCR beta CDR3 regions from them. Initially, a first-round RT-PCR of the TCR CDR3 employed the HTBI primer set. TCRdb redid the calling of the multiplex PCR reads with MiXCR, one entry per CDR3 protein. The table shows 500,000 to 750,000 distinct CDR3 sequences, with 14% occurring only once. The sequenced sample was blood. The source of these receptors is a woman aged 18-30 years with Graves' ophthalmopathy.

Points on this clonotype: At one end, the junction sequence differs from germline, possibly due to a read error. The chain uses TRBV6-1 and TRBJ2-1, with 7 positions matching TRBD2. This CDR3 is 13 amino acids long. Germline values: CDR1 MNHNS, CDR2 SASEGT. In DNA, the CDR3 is TGTGCCAGCAGCCCCAGGGACTACAATGAGCGGTTCTTC. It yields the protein CASSPRDYNERFF.

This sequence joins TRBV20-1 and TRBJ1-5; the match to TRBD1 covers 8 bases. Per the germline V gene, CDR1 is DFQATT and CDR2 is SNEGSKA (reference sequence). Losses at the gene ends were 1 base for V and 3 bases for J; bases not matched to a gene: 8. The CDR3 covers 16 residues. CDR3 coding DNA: TGCAGTGCTAGAGGGGGCAGGGGGCTCCACAATCAGCCCCAGCATTTT. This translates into CSARGGRGLHNQPQHF.

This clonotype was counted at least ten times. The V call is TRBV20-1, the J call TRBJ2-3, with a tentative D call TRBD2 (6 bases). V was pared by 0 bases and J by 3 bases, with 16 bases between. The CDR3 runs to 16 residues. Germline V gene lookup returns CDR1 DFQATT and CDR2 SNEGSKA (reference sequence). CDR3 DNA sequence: TGCAGTGCTAGAGATAGCCAGCGGGCCGCAACAGATACGCAGTATTTT. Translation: CSARDSQRAATDTQYF.

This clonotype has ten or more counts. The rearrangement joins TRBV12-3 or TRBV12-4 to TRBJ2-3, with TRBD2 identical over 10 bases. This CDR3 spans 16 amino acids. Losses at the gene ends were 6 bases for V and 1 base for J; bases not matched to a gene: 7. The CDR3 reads CASSRGLAAGTDTQYF. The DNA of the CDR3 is TGTGCCAGCAGCCGAGGACTAGCGGCCGGCACAGATACGCAGTATTTT.

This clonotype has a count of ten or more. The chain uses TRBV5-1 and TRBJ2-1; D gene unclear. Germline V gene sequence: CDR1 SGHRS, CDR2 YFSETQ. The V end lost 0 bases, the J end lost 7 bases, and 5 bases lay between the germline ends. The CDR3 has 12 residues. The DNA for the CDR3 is TGCGCCAGCAGCTTGGTACGAAATGAGCAGTTCTTC. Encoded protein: CASSLVRNEQFF.

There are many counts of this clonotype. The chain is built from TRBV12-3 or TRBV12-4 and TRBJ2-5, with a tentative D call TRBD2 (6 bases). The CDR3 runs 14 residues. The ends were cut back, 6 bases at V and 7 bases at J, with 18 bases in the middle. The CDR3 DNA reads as TGTGCCAGCAGGCGGGACTTCGAATTTGGGACCCAGTACTTC. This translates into CASRRDFEFGTQYF.

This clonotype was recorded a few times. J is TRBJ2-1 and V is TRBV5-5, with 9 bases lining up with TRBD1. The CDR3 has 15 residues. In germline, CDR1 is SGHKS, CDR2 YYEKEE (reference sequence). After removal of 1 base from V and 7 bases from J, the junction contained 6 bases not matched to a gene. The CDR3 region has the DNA TGTGCCAGCAGCTTGTCGGGGACAGGGCTAAATGAGCAGTTCTTC. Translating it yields CASSLSGTGLNEQFF. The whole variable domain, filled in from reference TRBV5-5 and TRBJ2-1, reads DAGVTQSPTHLIKTRGQQVTLRCSPISGHKSVSWYQQVLGQGPQFIFQYYEKEERGRGNFPDRFSARQFPNYSSELNVNALLLGDSALYLCASSLSGTGLNEQFFGPGTRLTVL.

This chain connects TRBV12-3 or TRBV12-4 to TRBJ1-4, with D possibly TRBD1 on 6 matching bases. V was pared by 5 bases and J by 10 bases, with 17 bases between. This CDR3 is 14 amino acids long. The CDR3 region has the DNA TGTGCCAGCAGTCCGGACAGATTTCTTGGAAAACTGTTTTTT. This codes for CASSPDRFLGKLFF.

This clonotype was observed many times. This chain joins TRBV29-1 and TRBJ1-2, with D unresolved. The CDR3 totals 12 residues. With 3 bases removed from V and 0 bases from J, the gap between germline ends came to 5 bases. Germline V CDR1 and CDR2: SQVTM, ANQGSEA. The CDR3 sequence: CSVDYSNYGYTF. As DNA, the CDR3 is TGCAGCGTTGATTACTCTAACTATGGCTACACCTTC.

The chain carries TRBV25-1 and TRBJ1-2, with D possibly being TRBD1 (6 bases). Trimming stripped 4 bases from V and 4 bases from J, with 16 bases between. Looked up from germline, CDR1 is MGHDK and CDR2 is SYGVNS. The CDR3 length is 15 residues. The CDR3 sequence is CASSGPGVSIYGYTF. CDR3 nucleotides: TGTGCCAGCAGTGGACCAGGGGTGTCGATCTATGGCTACACCTTC.

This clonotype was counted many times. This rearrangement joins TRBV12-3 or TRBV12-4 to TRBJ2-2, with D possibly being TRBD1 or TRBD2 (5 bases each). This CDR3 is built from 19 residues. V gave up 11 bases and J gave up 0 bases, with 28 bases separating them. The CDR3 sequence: CAVRPKTGTTFANTGELFF. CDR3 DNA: TGTGCCGTTCGACCCAAAACCGGGACCACCTTCGCGAACACCGGGGAGCTGTTTTTT.

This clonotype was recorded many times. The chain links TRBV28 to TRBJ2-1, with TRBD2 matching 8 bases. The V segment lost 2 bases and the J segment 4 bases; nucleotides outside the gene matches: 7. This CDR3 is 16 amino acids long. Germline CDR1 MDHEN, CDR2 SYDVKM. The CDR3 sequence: CASSLGGAGAYNEQFF. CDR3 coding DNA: TGTGCCAGCAGTTTAGGGGGAGCGGGAGCTTACAATGAGCAGTTCTTC.

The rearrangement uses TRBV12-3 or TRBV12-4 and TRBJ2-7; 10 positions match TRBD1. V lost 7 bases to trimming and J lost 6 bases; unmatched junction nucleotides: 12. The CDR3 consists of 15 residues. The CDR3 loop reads CASNIPGQGRPEQYF. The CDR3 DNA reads TGTGCCAGCAACATCCCGGGACAGGGGAGGCCCGAGCAGTACTTC.

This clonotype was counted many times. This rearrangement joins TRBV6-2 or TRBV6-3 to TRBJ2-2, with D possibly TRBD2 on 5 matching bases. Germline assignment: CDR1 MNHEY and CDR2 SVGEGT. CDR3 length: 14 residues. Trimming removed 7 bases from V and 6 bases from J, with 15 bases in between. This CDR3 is CASKRSKRAGELFF. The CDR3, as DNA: TGTGCCAGCAAGAGGTCCAAGAGGGCCGGGGAGCTGTTTTTT.

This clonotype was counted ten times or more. CDR3 residues: CASSEWWGNQPQHF. The CDR3 coding sequence is TGTGCCAGCAGTGAATGGTGGGGAAATCAGCCCCAGCATTTT. The chain recombines TRBV6-1 with TRBJ1-5; D gene unclear. Germline CDR1 MNHNS, CDR2 SASEGT. Trimming removed 2 bases at V and 4 bases at J, with 9 bases between. The CDR3 contains 14 residues.

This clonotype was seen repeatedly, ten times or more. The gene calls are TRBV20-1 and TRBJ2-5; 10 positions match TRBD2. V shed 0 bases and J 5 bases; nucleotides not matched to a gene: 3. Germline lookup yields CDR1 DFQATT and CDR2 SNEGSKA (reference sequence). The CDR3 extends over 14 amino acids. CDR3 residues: CSARDGTSEETQYF. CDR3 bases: TGCAGTGCTAGAGACGGGACTAGCGAGGAGACCCAGTACTTC.

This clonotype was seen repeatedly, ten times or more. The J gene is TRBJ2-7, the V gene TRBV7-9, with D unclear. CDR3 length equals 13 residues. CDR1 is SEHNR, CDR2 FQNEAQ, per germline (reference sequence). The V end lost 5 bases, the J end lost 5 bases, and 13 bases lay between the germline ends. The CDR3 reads CASSLVTRDEQYF. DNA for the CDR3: TGTGCCAGCAGCCTCGTGACAAGGGACGAGCAGTACTTC.

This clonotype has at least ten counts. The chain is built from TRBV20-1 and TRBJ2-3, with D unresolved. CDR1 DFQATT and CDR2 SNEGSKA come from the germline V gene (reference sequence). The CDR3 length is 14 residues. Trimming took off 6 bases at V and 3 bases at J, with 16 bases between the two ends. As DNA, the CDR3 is TGCAGTGCCCCCCACTCCGGCATGACAGATACGCAGTATTTT. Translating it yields CSAPHSGMTDTQYF.

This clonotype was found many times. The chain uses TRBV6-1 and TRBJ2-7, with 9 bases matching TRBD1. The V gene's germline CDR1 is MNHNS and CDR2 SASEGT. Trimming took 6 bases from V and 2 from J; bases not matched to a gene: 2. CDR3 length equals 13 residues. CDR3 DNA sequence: TGTGCCAGCAGGGACAGGGGCCCCTACGAGCAGTACTTC. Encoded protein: CASRDRGPYEQYF.

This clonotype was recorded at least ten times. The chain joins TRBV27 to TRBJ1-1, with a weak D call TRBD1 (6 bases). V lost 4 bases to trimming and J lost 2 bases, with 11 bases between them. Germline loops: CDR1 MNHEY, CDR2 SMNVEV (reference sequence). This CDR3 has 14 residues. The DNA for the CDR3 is TGTGCCAGCAGTTCCACAGGGTTCAACACTGAAGCTTTCTTT. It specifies CASSSTGFNTEAFF.